These T cell receptor beta chains were read from a single sample in a study of T cell repertoires in cytomegalovirus infection. These receptors have no identified antigens. TCRdb itself ran the reads through MiXCR, one entry per CDR3 protein. The data contain some 800,000 distinct CDR3 sequences, around a third of them seen just once; the ten biggest clones take up 9.5% to 15%. Sequenced material: cultured CD8+ T cells from PBMCs, taken from culture after CMV antigen stimulation. These receptor sequences come from a human donor in good health (CMV status not recorded). Some clones in this sample may be carry-over from other donors' samples. The CDR3 runs from the conserved cysteine through the conserved F or W. D genes are given only for firm matches. Rows give clone size only sometimes, using once, few, many, or a class for an expanded clone.

d_call	v_call	j_call	clone_size	cdr3_aa	cdr3_nt
TRBD2	TRBV7-3	TRBJ2-1	many	CASSLYRRGKYNEQFF	TGTGCCAGCAGCTTATATCGGCGGGGGAAGTACAATGAGCAGTTCTTC
.	TRBV19	TRBJ1-2	.	CAIPTGPRGGYTF	TGTGCCATTCCGACGGGACCTCGTGGAGGCTACACCTTC
TRBD1	TRBV6-2/TRBV6-3	TRBJ2-3	.	CASSYLTGPDTQYF	TGTGCCAGCAGCTATTTGACAGGGCCAGATACGCAGTATTTT
.	TRBV5-6	TRBJ1-1	.	CASSLGGLLEAFF	TGTGCCAGCAGCTTGGGGGGGCTCCTTGAAGCTTTCTTT
TRBD1	TRBV7-2	TRBJ2-4	many	CASSMGQLNNQAKNIQYF	TGTGCCAGCAGCATGGGACAGCTCAACAATCAAGCCAAAAACATTCAGTACTTC
TRBD1	TRBV5-6	TRBJ1-1	.	CASSSDRELEAFF	TGTGCCAGCAGCTCGGACAGGGAACTTGAAGCTTTCTTT
TRBD2	TRBV7-8	TRBJ2-1	.	CASSFRSLAGEPSYNEQFF	TGTGCCAGCAGCTTCCGCAGCCTAGCGGGGGAACCCTCCTACAATGAGCAGTTCTTC
.	TRBV7-2	TRBJ1-6	.	CASSLGVRRSLSDSPLHF	TGTGCCAGCAGCTTAGGGGTTCGCAGGAGCTTGAGTGATTCACCCCTCCACTTT
.	TRBV6-2/TRBV6-3	TRBJ1-2	.	CASISQGYGYTF	TGTGCCAGCATCAGCCAGGGCTATGGCTACACCTTC
TRBD2	TRBV27	TRBJ2-3	many	CASSPRAGRTDTQYF	TGTGCCAGCAGCCCCCGAGCGGGGAGAACAGATACGCAGTATTTT
TRBD1	TRBV7-2	TRBJ2-1	.	CASSLGQVLYNEQFF	TGTGCCAGCAGTTTAGGACAGGTTCTTTACAATGAGCAGTTCTTC
TRBD2	TRBV12-3/TRBV12-4	TRBJ2-7	.	CASSFGTSGGGNSYEQYF	TGTGCCAGCAGTTTTGGGACTAGCGGGGGGGGAAACTCCTACGAGCAGTACTTC
TRBD2	TRBV7-2	TRBJ2-2	few	CASSFGGVYTGELFF	TGTGCCAGCAGCTTTGGGGGGGTTTACACCGGGGAGCTGTTTTTT
.	TRBV20-1	TRBJ1-3	.	CSASTETGPGNTIYF	TGCAGTGCTAGTACCGAAACGGGGCCCGGAAACACCATATATTTT
.	TRBV6-8	TRBJ2-1	.	CASSSFPQGIEQFF	TGTGCCAGCAGTTCCTTTCCCCAGGGGATTGAGCAGTTCTTC
.	TRBV6-8	TRBJ2-3	.	CASGGNFGTDTQYF	TGTGCCAGCGGCGGGAACTTCGGCACAGATACGCAGTATTTT
.	TRBV11-2	TRBJ2-3	.	CASSLRQRTSTDTQYF	TGTGCCAGCAGCTTAAGGCAGCGGACATCCACAGATACGCAGTATTTT
TRBD1	TRBV5-1	TRBJ1-1	.	CASSLIGGGQANTEAFF	TGCGCCAGCAGCTTAATCGGCGGGGGACAGGCAAACACTGAAGCTTTCTTT
TRBD1	TRBV6-1	TRBJ1-4	many	CASLEGAGGEKLFF	TGTGCCAGCTTAGAGGGGGCCGGAGGCGAAAAACTGTTTTTT
TRBD1	TRBV27	TRBJ1-6	.	CASSPGQGDSYNSPLHF	TGTGCCAGCAGTCCGGGACAGGGAGACTCCTATAATTCACCCCTCCACTTT
.	TRBV4-1	TRBJ1-1	.	CASSYRDTSMVTEAFF	TGCGCCAGCAGCTACCGGGACACCTCGATGGTCACTGAAGCTTTCTTT
TRBD2	TRBV15	TRBJ2-1	.	CATSPTSGPSYNEQFF	TGTGCCACCAGTCCGACTAGCGGACCCTCCTACAATGAGCAGTTCTTC
.	TRBV7-2	TRBJ1-3	few	CASSPGTDFSGNTIYF	TGTGCCAGCAGCCCCGGGACGGATTTCTCTGGAAACACCATATATTTT
.	TRBV6-6	TRBJ1-2	.	CASSVTNYGYTF	TGTGCCAGCAGTGTGACGAACTATGGCTACACCTTC
.	TRBV12-3/TRBV12-4	TRBJ1-5	many	CASRQTGGGNQPQHF	TGTGCCAGCCGACAGACAGGTGGTGGCAATCAGCCCCAGCATTTT
.	TRBV5-4	TRBJ1-1	few	CASSLAVTGFHTEAFF	TGTGCCAGCAGCTTGGCCGTAACAGGGTTCCACACTGAAGCTTTCTTT
.	TRBV6-2/TRBV6-3	TRBJ1-1	.	CASSGGFWDEAFF	TGTGCCAGCAGTGGGGGGTTCTGGGATGAAGCTTTCTTT
.	TRBV11-3	TRBJ2-2	few	CASSLKEGRTGELFF	TGTGCCAGCAGCCTAAAAGAGGGTCGGACCGGGGAGCTGTTTTTT
TRBD1	TRBV6-2/TRBV6-3	TRBJ2-1	.	CASTVTGDRFDGEQFF	TGTGCCAGCACCGTTACAGGGGATCGATTTGACGGTGAGCAGTTCTTC
TRBD2	TRBV7-9	TRBJ2-1	many	CASSYGGARNEQFF	TGTGCCAGCAGTTACGGGGGGGCACGGAATGAGCAGTTCTTC
.	TRBV3-1	TRBJ2-7	.	CASSQDSGVLRYEQYF	TGTGCCAGCAGCCAAGATAGTGGGGTATTGCGCTACGAGCAGTACTTC
TRBD1	TRBV7-2	TRBJ2-3	many	CASSQQGAHLTDTQYF	TGTGCCAGCAGCCAACAGGGGGCGCATCTCACAGATACGCAGTATTTT
TRBD2	TRBV7-6	TRBJ2-3	.	CASSFGLAGGSTDTQYF	TGTGCCAGCAGCTTCGGACTAGCGGGGGGTTCCACAGATACGCAGTATTTT
TRBD1	TRBV7-8	TRBJ1-6	many	CASSPSGQGLNSPLHF	TGTGCCAGCAGCCCCTCCGGACAGGGTCTTAATTCACCCCTCCACTTT
.	TRBV27	TRBJ2-1	.	CASSSLLGHVGEQFF	TGTGCCAGCAGCTCTCTTTTAGGACACGTCGGTGAGCAGTTCTTC
.	TRBV6-5	TRBJ2-1	few	CASSYAGALNEQFF	TGTGCCAGCAGTTACGCGGGGGCCCTTAATGAGCAGTTCTTC
.	TRBV7-2	TRBJ1-4	few	CASSNSGVQGTDEKLFF	TGTGCCAGCAGCAATTCAGGGGTTCAGGGGACGGATGAAAAACTGTTTTTT
TRBD2	TRBV7-9	TRBJ2-1	.	CASSLATGGPGNEQFF	TGTGCCAGCAGCTTAGCTACGGGGGGACCGGGGAATGAGCAGTTCTTC
.	TRBV27	TRBJ2-2	few	CASKIGLGTANTGELFF	TGTGCCAGCAAGATAGGGCTAGGGACCGCGAACACCGGGGAGCTGTTTTTT
TRBD1	TRBV12-3/TRBV12-4	TRBJ1-1	.	CANSSPTGSNTEAFF	TGTGCCAACAGTTCTCCGACAGGGTCGAACACTGAAGCTTTCTTT
TRBD1	TRBV7-6	TRBJ2-5	few	CASSLFPDTGVVETQYF	TGTGCCAGCAGCTTATTTCCCGACACAGGGGTGGTAGAGACCCAGTACTTC
TRBD2	TRBV4-1	TRBJ2-1	few	CASSQDVDGGGRNEQFF	TGCGCCAGCAGCCAAGATGTGGACGGGGGGGGCCGGAATGAGCAGTTCTTC
TRBD1	TRBV5-4	TRBJ2-7	few	CASSLEGGSTYEQYF	TGTGCCAGCAGCTTGGAAGGGGGCTCGACCTACGAGCAGTACTTC
TRBD2	TRBV12-3/TRBV12-4	TRBJ2-5	.	CASSWGGGGQETQYF	TGTGCCAGCAGTTGGGGCGGGGGGGGTCAAGAGACCCAGTACTTC
TRBD2	TRBV7-6	TRBJ2-1	.	CASSLARGAGGNNEQFF	TGTGCCAGCAGCTTAGCGAGGGGAGCGGGGGGTAACAATGAGCAGTTCTTC
TRBD1	TRBV6-2/TRBV6-3	TRBJ2-7	few	CASSYSIRTGDYEQYF	TGTGCCAGCAGTTACTCCATCCGGACAGGGGATTACGAGCAGTACTTC
.	TRBV7-6	TRBJ1-1	.	CASSPTGAFF	TGTGCCAGCAGCCCAACAGGGGCTTTCTTT
.	TRBV3-1	TRBJ2-7	few	CASSQGIGEQYF	TGTGCCAGCAGCCAGGGAATCGGCGAGCAGTACTTC
.	TRBV4-1	TRBJ1-2	few	CASSQDQSGTYGYTF	TGCGCCAGCAGCCAAGATCAGTCGGGGACCTATGGCTACACCTTC
.	TRBV19	TRBJ1-5	.	CASSTSGNGNQPQHF	TGTGCCAGTAGTACCTCCGGGAATGGTAATCAGCCCCAGCATTTT
.	TRBV20-1	TRBJ1-1	.	CSARDENTEAFF	TGCAGTGCCCGGGACGAGAACACTGAAGCTTTCTTT
.	TRBV20-1	TRBJ1-2	.	CSARVGPGYTF	TGCAGTGCTAGAGTGGGGCCGGGCTACACCTTC
.	TRBV27	TRBJ2-2	few	CASSLGTGGELFF	TGTGCCAGCAGTTTAGGGACCGGAGGGGAGCTGTTTTTT
TRBD1	TRBV7-6	TRBJ2-1	.	CASSLPQGDYNEQFF	TGTGCCAGCAGCTTGCCCCAGGGGGACTACAATGAGCAGTTCTTC
TRBD1	TRBV6-5	TRBJ2-2	many	CASTGQTNTGELFF	TGTGCCAGCACGGGACAGACCAACACCGGGGAGCTGTTTTTT